The subject of this entry is one TCR beta chain. This sample was taken from a study of OX40 agonist ivuxolimab in advanced cancers. Generated by immunoSEQ multiplex PCR, the TCRdb table keeps only in-frame clones and is missing some. The sample has about 74,000 clones; 84% are singletons. The source was CD4+ or CD8+ T cells sorted from blood, collected in a trial of the OX40 agonist ivuxolimab. This clonotype was obtained from an adult with an advanced solid tumor such as melanoma, head and neck, liver or kidney cancer.

The CDR3 protein is CASSLGQESEKLFF. CDR3 DNA: TGTGCCAGCAGCCTAGGGCAGGAAAGTGAAAAACTGTTTTTT. This chain links TRBV7-9 with TRBJ1-4; D unclear. With 5 bases removed from V and 7 bases from J, the gap between germline ends came to 14 bases. The germline CDR1 and CDR2 sequences are SEHNR and FQNEAQ (reference sequence). The CDR3 runs to 14 residues.